These T cell receptor beta chains were read from a single sample in a study of T cell changes during pregnancy in multiple sclerosis. TCRdb's table, derived via immunoSEQ multiplex PCR, lists solely in-frame clones and lacks some. The sample lists some 100,000 clones, approximately 94% occurring once. This specimen was peripheral blood, taken in the second trimester of pregnancy. The source is a female donor with multiple sclerosis, enrolled in a pregnancy study. Both conserved end residues are part of each CDR3. The D gene is left open where the match is weak. The listing skips clone size in some rows; elsewhere it reads once, few, many or a size class.

TRBJ1-1 | . | TRBV29-1 | TRBD1 | TGCAGCGCTGGGACAGGTTTGAACACTGAAGCTTTCTTT | CSAGTGLNTEAFF
TRBJ2-7 | . | TRBV28 | TRBD1 | TGTGCCAGCAGTTTTCTACTAGGGGGCGCGGAGCAGTACTTC | CASSFLLGGAEQYF
TRBJ2-2 | . | TRBV4-2 | . | TGTGCCAGCAGCCAAGAAATGGCTAGCGTAGTTGACGGGGAGCTGTTTTTT | CASSQEMASVVDGELFF
TRBJ1-5 | . | TRBV28 | . | TGTGCCAGCAGGTATAACAGGGTAGGGCAGCCCCAGCATTTT | CASRYNRVGQPQHF
TRBJ1-4 | once | TRBV28 | . | TGTGCCAGCAGTTCCTTGGCGGGGTATGGGACAAAACTGTTTTTT | CASSSLAGYGTKLFF
TRBJ1-1 | . | TRBV19 | . | TGTGCCAGTAGTATAGATCAGCGGGGTTGGGGCACTGAAGCTTTCTTT | CASSIDQRGWGTEAFF
TRBJ2-1 | . | TRBV19 | TRBD1 | TGTGCCAGTAGTCGACAGGGGGCGGAGAATGAGCAGTTCTTC | CASSRQGAENEQFF
TRBJ1-2 | . | TRBV6-5 | TRBD1 | TGTGCCAGCAGCAAAGACAGGGGGCGCATCTATGGCTACACCTTC | CASSKDRGRIYGYTF
TRBJ2-2 | . | TRBV5-4 | TRBD2 | TGTGCCAGCAGTCGACTAGCGGGCACGAACACCGGGGAGCTGTTTTTT | CASSRLAGTNTGELFF
TRBJ1-2 | . | TRBV2 | . | TGTGCCAGCACCCCGGACTTTGGCTACACCTTC | CASTPDFGYTF
TRBJ1-6 | . | TRBV7-2 | TRBD1 | TGTGCCAGCAGCTTTGACAGGGGTGTCTCACCCCTCCACTTT | CASSFDRGVSPLHF
TRBJ2-3 | . | TRBV27 | . | TGTGCCAGCAGTTTATCGTCCAGGGCTATTTCCTATACGCAGTATTTT | CASSLSSRAISYTQYF
TRBJ2-3 | . | TRBV5-4 | TRBD1 | TGTGCCAGCAGCTTGGGGGACAGACACACAGATACGCAGTATTTT | CASSLGDRHTDTQYF
TRBJ2-1 | . | TRBV7-9 | . | TGTGCCAGCAGCTTAGCGATCGTCAGGGGGGATGAGCAGTTCTTC | CASSLAIVRGDEQFF
TRBJ2-7 | . | TRBV27 | . | TGTGCCAGCAGCACAGGGCACGAGCAGTACTTC | CASSTGHEQYF
TRBJ2-1 | . | TRBV27 | . | TGTGCCAGCAGTCCGCTCCAGCGCCTCAATGAGCAGTTCTTC | CASSPLQRLNEQFF
TRBJ2-3 | . | TRBV20-1 | . | TGCAGTGCTAGGGACAGTGGAACGCAGTATTTT | CSARDSGTQYF
TRBJ2-2 | . | TRBV7-2 | TRBD2 | TGTGCCAGCAGCTTAGGGACTAGCTACACCGGGGAGCTGTTTTTT | CASSLGTSYTGELFF
TRBJ2-7 | . | TRBV4-2 | . | TGTGCCAGCAGCCCAGAGGTGGGAGTGGGCTACGAGCAGTACTTC | CASSPEVGVGYEQYF
TRBJ1-5 | once | TRBV19 | TRBD1 | TGTGCCAGTAGTGTCAGGGGGCAGACCTTTAGCAATCAGCCCCAGCATTTT | CASSVRGQTFSNQPQHF
TRBJ2-5 | . | TRBV5-4 | TRBD2 | TGTGCCAGCAGCTTGTTTCTAGCGGGGGCCCAAGAGACCCAGTACTTC | CASSLFLAGAQETQYF
TRBJ2-7 | . | TRBV5-1 | . | TGCGCCAGCAGCCTCGGGGTCCTAGGGGGCTACGAGCAGTACTTC | CASSLGVLGGYEQYF
TRBJ1-4 | once | TRBV27 | TRBD1 | TGTGCCAGTAGAAAGGGGGCTGTAACTAATGAAAAACTGTTTTTT | CASRKGAVTNEKLFF
TRBJ2-1 | . | TRBV7-7 | . | TGTGCCAGCAGCTTAGCTGGACAATACAATGAGCAGTTCTTC | CASSLAGQYNEQFF
TRBJ1-5 | . | TRBV18 | . | TGTGCCAGCTCCCCGACTGGGCAGCCCCAGCATTTT | CASSPTGQPQHF
TRBJ2-4 | . | TRBV6-6 | TRBD2 | TGTGCCAGCAGTTACTCGAAGACTAGCTACATTCAGTACTTC | CASSYSKTSYIQYF
TRBJ1-2 | . | TRBV4-1 | TRBD1 | TGCGCCAGCAGCCAAGAGGTTGACAGGGTCGGCTATGGCTACACCTTC | CASSQEVDRVGYGYTF
TRBJ1-2 | once | TRBV6-1 | . | TGTGCCAGCAGTGAAGTGGCAGGGGTGTACTACACCTTC | CASSEVAGVYYTF
TRBJ2-1 | . | TRBV2 | TRBD1 | TGTGCCAGCAGGACCGGGACAGGGTCCAGAAATGAGCAGTTCTTC | CASRTGTGSRNEQFF
TRBJ1-1 | once | TRBV7-3 | . | TGTGCCAGCAGCTGGGGGGAGAACACTGAAGCTTTCTTT | CASSWGENTEAFF
TRBJ1-1 | once | TRBV28 | . | TGTGCCAGCAGTTCGACGGGGATTAACACTGAAGCTTTCTTT | CASSSTGINTEAFF
TRBJ1-4 | . | TRBV10-3 | . | TGTGCCATCAGTGAGGGGGAGACTAATGAAAAACTGTTTTTT | CAISEGETNEKLFF
TRBJ1-2 | . | TRBV18 | TRBD1 | TGTGCCAGCTCACCACGGGACAGGGGTGCCTATGGCTACACCTTC | CASSPRDRGAYGYTF
TRBJ2-1 | . | TRBV30 | TRBD2 | TGTGCCTGGAGTGCCCCTGGGCGGGAGCCTAGCAATGAGCAGTTCTTC | CAWSAPGREPSNEQFF
TRBJ2-5 | . | TRBV5-4 | TRBD2 | TGTGCCAGCAGCCTGGGACTAGCGGGGGGTCGGGAGACCCAGTACTTC | CASSLGLAGGRETQYF
TRBJ2-2 | . | TRBV6-1 | TRBD2 | TGTGCCAGCAGTTGGGGAGGGACCGACACCGGGGAGCTGTTTTTT | CASSWGGTDTGELFF
TRBJ2-7 | . | TRBV29-1 | . | TGCAGCGTTGATTGGAGCTACGAGCAGTACTTC | CSVDWSYEQYF
TRBJ1-1 | . | TRBV30 | . | TGTGCCTGGAGTGTTGGCAGGGTTAGTGGTATGAACACTGAAGCTTTCTTT | CAWSVGRVSGMNTEAFF
TRBJ1-6 | . | TRBV27 | . | TGTGCCAGCAGCGACACCGGGAGCTCCTATAATTCACCCCTCCACTTT | CASSDTGSSYNSPLHF
TRBJ2-7 | once | TRBV7-2 | TRBD2 | TGTGCCAGCAGCTTAGATAGCGGGGCCCCCTACGAGCAGTACTTC | CASSLDSGAPYEQYF
TRBJ1-3 | few | TRBV11-2 | . | TGTGCCAGCAGCTTTGGGGGACTCTCTGGAAACACCATATATTTT | CASSFGGLSGNTIYF
TRBJ2-7 | once | TRBV5-1 | TRBD1 | TGCGCCAGCAGCTTGGGTCCTGGTTCACAGGGGGCGAACGAGCAGTACTTC | CASSLGPGSQGANEQYF
TRBJ2-3 | . | TRBV6-1 | TRBD2 | TGTGCCAGCAGCGGGACTAGAGGGGTGGGGGATACGCAGTATTTT | CASSGTRGVGDTQYF
TRBJ1-1 | . | TRBV19 | . | TGTGCCAGTAGTATAGTGAGGGGGTATACTGAAGCTTTCTTT | CASSIVRGYTEAFF
TRBJ2-1 | . | TRBV4-1 | . | TGCGCCAGCAGCCAAGGTGCGGCCTCCTACAATGAGCAGTTCTTC | CASSQGAASYNEQFF
TRBJ1-1 | . | TRBV5-4 | TRBD1 | TGTGCCAGCAGCGCCATGACAGGGTTGAACACTGAAGCTTTCTTT | CASSAMTGLNTEAFF
TRBJ1-1 | . | TRBV7-3 | . | TGTGCCAGCAGCTTAATGGGAGGGTCTGACACTGAAGCTTTCTTT | CASSLMGGSDTEAFF
TRBJ2-6 | . | TRBV5-5 | TRBD1 | TGTGCCAGCAGCTTGGGGACAGGGCTTCTTGGGGCCAACGTCCTGACTTTC | CASSLGTGLLGANVLTF
TRBJ2-5 | . | TRBV5-5 | TRBD2 | TGTGCCAGCAGCTTGGGACTAGCGGGAGGACCCCGGGAGACCCAGTACTTC | CASSLGLAGGPRETQYF
TRBJ2-3 | . | TRBV5-1 | TRBD2 | TGCGCCAGCAGCTTGAAGACTAGCGGGACCCCAGATACGCAGTATTTT | CASSLKTSGTPDTQYF
TRBJ2-4 | . | TRBV11-2 | . | TGTGCCAGCAGTTCAGCAGGGACTCTAGCCAAAAACATTCAGTACTTC | CASSSAGTLAKNIQYF
TRBJ1-2 | . | TRBV27 | TRBD1 | TGTGCCAGCAGTTTTTTCTCCCGAGGGGGCCAAAACTATGGCTACACCTTC | CASSFFSRGGQNYGYTF
TRBJ1-3 | . | TRBV7-9 | . | TGTGCCAGCAGCTTGGACAGAACTCCCTCTGGAAACACCATATATTTT | CASSLDRTPSGNTIYF
TRBJ1-1 | . | TRBV27 | TRBD1 | TGTGCCAGCAGTCTGCGGACAGGGAGGTTGAACACTGAAGCTTTCTTT | CASSLRTGRLNTEAFF
TRBJ2-1 | . | TRBV19 | TRBD2 | TGTGCCAGTAGTATGTTGACTAGCGGGGGGAATGAGCAGTTCTTC | CASSMLTSGGNEQFF
TRBJ2-2 | . | TRBV5-1 | . | TGCGCCAGCAGCTTGGTGGGGGCGACAACCGGGGAGCTGTTTTTT | CASSLVGATTGELFF
TRBJ2-7 | once | TRBV25-1 | . | TGTGCCAGCAGTGAAATGGAGGGGACAGTCTCCTACGAGCAGTACTTC | CASSEMEGTVSYEQYF
TRBJ2-1 | . | TRBV29-1 | TRBD2 | TGCAGCGTTGAGGCGTCTCTAGCGGGGGGGCCGGGGCAGTTCTTC | CSVEASLAGGPGQFF
TRBJ2-2 | . | TRBV5-1 | . | TGCGCCAGCAGCCCGACCGCGGACACCGGGGAGCTGTTTTTT | CASSPTADTGELFF